A single sample gave rise to the 9 T cell receptor beta chains below, sequenced in a study of T cells in localized non-small cell lung cancer. The data were produced by immunoSEQ multiplex PCR, yet TCRdb's version contains in-frame clones alone and is incomplete. The sample includes about 41,000 clones, around nine tenths of them seen just once. The sample was peripheral blood, taken before any cancer treatment. These receptors were taken from a female donor of 60 years or more with stage I squamous cell lung carcinoma.

About this clone itself: In this CDR3 the conserved last residue, phenylalanine or tryptophan, is missing, so a read error is likely. This chain connects TRBV30 to TRBJ1-2, with D possibly TRBD1 on 6 matching bases. This CDR3 contains 16 residues. The V gene's germline CDR1 is GTSNPN and CDR2 SVGIG (reference sequence). Trimming removed 3 bases at V and 4 bases at J, with 21 bases between. CDR3 sequence reads: CAWRDRNRASGYGYTL. The CDR3 region has the DNA TGTGCCTGGAGAGACAGAAACAGGGCCTCGGGCTATGGCTACACCCTC.

V is TRBV7-6 and J is TRBJ2-6; 9 bases are shared with TRBD1. Germline-derived CDR1 and CDR2 are SGHVS and FNYEAQ. The CDR3 loop spans 18 amino acids. V dropped 4 bases and J dropped 0; count of bases not matched to a gene: 7. CDR3 DNA: TGTGCCAGCAGCTCCCTCCGGGACAGGGTCTCTGGGGCCAACGTCCTGACTTTC. Residues: CASSSLRDRVSGANVLTF.

This rearrangement joins TRBV5-6 to TRBJ1-4; no clear D. Germline assignment: CDR1 SGHDT and CDR2 YYEEEE. Deletions cut 0 bases from V and 8 bases from J, with 17 bases between. The CDR3 sequence is 16 residues long. CDR3 DNA sequence: TGTGCCAGCAGCTTGGCCGGGGAACTCTTCGCCGAAAAACTGTTTTTT. Its protein product is CASSLAGELFAEKLFF.

The chain has TRBV4-3 and TRBJ2-7; TRBD2 agrees at 10 bases. Trimming cost V 3 bases and J 4 bases; bases outside gene matches: 6. Germline CDR1 is LGHNA and CDR2 is YSLEER. The CDR3 has 15 residues. The CDR3 loop reads CASSQVLAGVYEQYF. The DNA for the CDR3 is TGCGCCAGCAGCCAGGTTCTAGCGGGAGTTTACGAGCAGTACTTC.

This chain links TRBV15 with TRBJ1-4; TRBD1 agrees at 7 bases. Trimming at V came to 2 bases and at J to 5 bases, leaving 5 bases not matched to a gene. CDR1 and CDR2 from the germline V gene are LNHNV and YYDKDF (reference sequence). The CDR3 is 15 residues long. CDR3 in amino acids: CATSRRGTANEKLFF. The CDR3, as DNA: TGTGCCACCAGCAGAAGAGGGACAGCGAATGAAAAACTGTTTTTT. Full variable domain (remainder filled in from reference TRBV15 and TRBJ1-4): DAMVIQNPRYQVTQFGKPVTLSCSQTLNHNVMYWYQQKSSQAPKLLFHYYDKDFNNEADTPDNFQSRRPNTSFCFLDIRSPGLGDTAMYLCATSRRGTANEKLFFGSGTQLSVL.

This chain connects TRBV2 to TRBJ2-1; 7 nucleotides line up with TRBD2. The CDR3 is 15 amino acids. Looked up from germline, CDR1 is SNHLY and CDR2 is FYNNEI. The V and J ends lost 6 bases and 3 bases, in that order; junction bases with no gene match: 8. The CDR3 DNA is TGTGCCAGCAGACCAACTAGCGCCAACTACAATGAGCAGTTCTTC. Protein: CASRPTSANYNEQFF. The full variable domain, in which reference TRBV2 and TRBJ2-1 provide the parts outside the CDR3, is EPEVTQTPSHQVTQMGQEVILRCVPISNHLYFYWYRQILGQKVEFLVSFYNNEISEKSEIFDDQFSVERPDGSNFTLKIRSTKLEDSAMYFCASRPTSANYNEQFFGPGTRLTVL.

The V gene is TRBV29-1, the J gene TRBJ1-1; weak D call: TRBD1 (5 bases). Trimming cost V 4 bases and J 5 bases, with 20 bases left between them. In germline, CDR1 is SQVTM, CDR2 ANQGSEA. The CDR3 runs 15 residues. CDR3 DNA sequence: TGCAGCGTTGGAAAGGCGGTGACGGGGGGAACTGAAGCTTTCTTT. As protein: CSVGKAVTGGTEAFF.

The CDR3 reads CASTPDRVFDEQFF. DNA of the CDR3: TGCGCCAGCACCCCGGACAGGGTGTTCGATGAGCAGTTCTTC. The chain uses TRBV5-1 and TRBJ2-1; TRBD1 matches 8 bases. V lost 6 bases and J lost 8; bases outside the gene matches: 10. There are 14 residues in the CDR3. CDR1 SGHRS and CDR2 YFSETQ come from the germline V gene.

The V gene is TRBV7-2, the J gene TRBJ1-1; 7 bases align to TRBD1. In germline, CDR1 is SGHTA, CDR2 FQGNSA. The CDR3 has 16 residues. Unmatched junction bases numbered 19, after V lost 5 bases and J lost 10 bases. The CDR3 DNA follows: TGTGCCAGCAGCCCTATAGGGACAGACAGTTGGGCGGGAGCTTTCTTT. This translates into CASSPIGTDSWAGAFF.